The sequence of this TCR beta chain was determined in a study of cytomegalovirus exposure and HLA in healthy donors. Study-level background: Later analysis reported that the 130 or so validation repertoires shared the platform of the approximately 690 first-cohort repertoires. Broader study findings: Overall, under 200 TCR beta chains were annotated as cytomegalovirus-associated.

This clone was recorded a few times. Its specificity is unknown. Clones were read by immunoSEQ multiplex PCR, and TCRdb kept only the in-frame ones, dropping some. The repertoire includes about 98,000 clones, roughly 90% of them detected once, and 5.5% to 7.5% sits in the top ten. J was trimmed by 4 bases and V by 6 bases; bases with no gene match: 8. The CDR3 is made up of 14 amino acids. Per the germline V gene, CDR1 is SQVTM and CDR2 is ANQGSEA. This TCR derives from a man in his late teens or twenties in good health and CMV-seropositive. The J gene is TRBJ1-2, the V gene TRBV29-1; TRBD1 matches at 10 bases. The sample consisted of PBMCs. For the CDR3, the DNA is TGCAGCGTGGAGCGCGGACAGGGGGGCTATGGCTACACCTTC. Protein product: CSVERGQGGYGYTF. Together with reference TRBV29-1 and TRBJ1-2, the CDR3 gives the full variable domain: SAVISQKPSRDICQRGTSLTIQCQVDSQVTMMFWYRQQPGQSLTLIATANQGSEATYESGFVIDKFPISRPNLTFSTLTVSNMSPEDSSIYLCSVERGQGGYGYTFGSGTRLTVV.